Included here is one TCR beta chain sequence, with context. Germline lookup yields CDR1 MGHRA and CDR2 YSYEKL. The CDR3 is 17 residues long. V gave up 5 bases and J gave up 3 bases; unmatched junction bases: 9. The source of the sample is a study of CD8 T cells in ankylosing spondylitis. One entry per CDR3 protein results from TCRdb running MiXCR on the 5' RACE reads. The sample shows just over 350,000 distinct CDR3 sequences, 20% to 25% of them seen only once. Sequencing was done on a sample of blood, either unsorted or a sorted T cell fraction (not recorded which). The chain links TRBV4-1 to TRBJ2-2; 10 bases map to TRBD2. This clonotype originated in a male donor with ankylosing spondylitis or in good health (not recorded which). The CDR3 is CASSNLLLAGDTGELFF. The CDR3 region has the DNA TGCGCCAGCAGCAACCTTCTGCTAGCGGGGGACACCGGGGAGCTGTTTTTT.